The 28 T cell receptor beta chains below come from one sample, sequenced in a study of shared clonotypes between healthy human individuals (dated by TCRdb to 2020 to 2022). The library was built by means of the immunoSEQ multiplex PCR assay. The table comes from immuneACCESS by way of TCRdb, which keeps in-frame sequences with V and J called. Part of the clones is missing from these tables; in studies checked, under half for an unresolved V gene and the rest for unknown reasons. The sample table lists 2 million to 2.5 million clones, roughly 92% of them with a count of one. 0.37% of the sample comes from the top ten. Sequences were obtained from naive CD4+ T cells from PBMCs. According to the study, the label for this sample's cell subset or site signals: CD45RA+ positively selected. All receptors come from a man younger than 30 in good health. Some clones in this sample may be carry-over from other donors' samples.

The chain employs TRBV2 and TRBJ1-1; no definite D call. The germline V gene encodes CDR1 SNHLY and CDR2 FYNNEI. The CDR3 is 14 amino acids. With 4 bases removed from V and 5 bases from J, the gap between germline ends came to 14 bases. The CDR3 DNA reads as TGTGCCAGCAGTGTGTTAAGAAGCTCGACTGAAGCTTTCTTT. This encodes CASSVLRSSTEAFF.

In the case of this clone: This sample includes further DNA sequences coding for the same CDR3. The V gene is TRBV7-9, the J gene TRBJ1-1; no clear D gene. This CDR3 contains 14 residues. Germline V CDR1 and CDR2: SEHNR, FQNEAQ (reference sequence). V was cut by 5 bases and J by 0 bases, with 10 bases left in between. This chain's CDR3 is CASSPDGMNTEAFF. As DNA, the CDR3 is TGTGCCAGCAGCCCCGACGGAATGAACACTGAAGCTTTCTTT.

This clone showed up just a few times. This chain uses TRBV30 with TRBJ1-1, with D hard to call. Deletions cut 4 bases from V and 4 bases from J, with 19 bases between. The CDR3 totals 15 residues. Germline V lookup: CDR1 GTSNPN, CDR2 SVGIG (reference sequence). The CDR3 bases are TGTGCCTGGATCATTCAGACCCTGACCGGCACTGAAGCTTTCTTT. Its translation is CAWIIQTLTGTEAFF. The variable domain in full, completed from reference TRBV30 and TRBJ1-1, reads SQTIHQWPATLVQPVGSPLSLECTVEGTSNPNLYWYRQAAGRGLQLLFYSVGIGQISSEVPQNLSASRPQDRQFILSSKKLLLSDSGFYLCAWIIQTLTGTEAFFGQGTRLTVV.

The chain carries TRBV19 and TRBJ2-2, with D unclear. V was pared by 6 bases and J by 4 bases, with 15 bases between. Germline assignment: CDR1 LNHDA and CDR2 SQIVND (reference sequence). CDR3 length: 15 residues. The CDR3: CASSKYKEGTGELFF. The CDR3 DNA is TGTGCCAGTAGCAAATACAAGGAAGGCACCGGGGAGCTGTTTTTT.

The table lists this clone with a count of one. CDR3 sequence: CASSLAAGRTEAFF. The CDR3 DNA reads as TGTGCCAGCAGCTTAGCAGCGGGCAGGACTGAAGCTTTCTTT. The rearrangement uses TRBV7-2 and TRBJ1-1; the D is unclear. Per the germline V gene, CDR1 is SGHTA and CDR2 is FQGNSA. The CDR3 has 14 residues. The V and J ends lost 0 bases and 5 bases respectively, with 10 bases between them.

This chain joins TRBV19 and TRBJ1-1, with D unresolved. The CDR3 extends over 15 amino acids. Trimming removed 7 bases from V and 6 bases from J, with 21 bases in between. CDR1 is LNHDA, CDR2 SQIVND, per germline (reference sequence). CDR3 in amino acids: CASTPNEVRSPEAFF. CDR3 sequence (DNA): TGTGCCAGTACCCCCAATGAGGTGCGCAGCCCTGAAGCTTTCTTT.

This clone was detected once. The chain links TRBV2 to TRBJ2-7; tentatively, D is TRBD1 (5 bases). The germline CDR1 and CDR2 sequences are SNHLY and FYNNEI. The CDR3 spans 14 residues. V was clipped by 2 bases and J by 2 bases, with 10 bases between them. The CDR3 region is CASSEYRIAYEQYF. The CDR3 region has the DNA TGTGCCAGCAGTGAATACAGGATAGCCTACGAGCAGTACTTC.

This chain connects TRBV28 to TRBJ1-2; 8 bases are a match to TRBD1. Germline-derived CDR1 and CDR2 are MDHEN and SYDVKM. CDR3 length: 15 amino acids. Losses at the gene ends were 5 bases for V and 4 bases for J; bases not matched to a gene: 9. CDR3 coding DNA: TGTGCCAGCAGTCCGGGGACAGGAGCCGCCTATGGCTACACCTTC. Its protein is CASSPGTGAAYGYTF.

This clone was seen just once. The rearrangement uses TRBV5-1 and TRBJ1-1; 8 bases line up with TRBD1. The length of the CDR3 is 17 residues. Germline V CDR1 and CDR2: SGHRS, YFSETQ. V shed 2 bases, J shed 0 bases, and the junction held 9 bases outside the gene matches. CDR3 coding DNA: TGCGCCAGCAGCTTCGGACAGGGCGGGGGCATGAACACTGAAGCTTTCTTT. This sequence encodes CASSFGQGGGMNTEAFF.

With regard to this clone: The same CDR3 can be traced to other DNA sequences in this sample. The chain uses TRBV7-9 and TRBJ2-2; D is undetermined. V was clipped by 2 bases and J by 7 bases, with 5 bases between them. CDR1 and CDR2 (germline): SEHNR, FQNEAQ (reference sequence). The CDR3 consists of 12 residues. The CDR3 DNA sequence: TGTGCCAGCAGCTTATCAGGCGGGGAGCTGTTTTTT. It yields the protein CASSLSGGELFF.

The chain carries TRBV11-2 and TRBJ2-5; 7 nucleotides match TRBD1. After removal of 3 bases from V and 3 bases from J, the junction contained 7 bases not matched to a gene. The CDR3 contains 15 residues. CDR1 is SGHAT and CDR2 is FQNNGV in the germline V gene. DNA for the CDR3: TGTGCCAGCAGCTTCGCAACAGGGGTGGAAGAGACCCAGTACTTC. Translating gives CASSFATGVEETQYF.

This chain uses TRBV7-9 with TRBJ2-7; 7 bases are a match to TRBD1. The V gene end was trimmed by 6 bases and the J gene end by 7 bases; junction bases not matched to a gene: 12. Germline V gene sequence: CDR1 SEHNR, CDR2 FQNEAQ (reference sequence). The CDR3 sequence is 14 residues long. The CDR3: CASSYRGRGGEQYF. CDR3 bases: TGTGCCAGCAGTTACAGGGGCCGAGGTGGGGAGCAGTACTTC.

The gene calls are TRBV30 and TRBJ2-1, with D possibly TRBD1 on 5 matching bases. Trimming took off 8 bases at V and 7 bases at J, with 18 bases between the two ends. This CDR3 region has 13 residues. Germline loops: CDR1 GTSNPN, CDR2 SVGIG (reference sequence). CDR3 protein: CASPGAARNEQFF. The CDR3 nucleotides are TGTGCCAGCCCTGGGGCAGCGAGGAATGAGCAGTTCTTC.

V is TRBV5-1 and J is TRBJ1-4, with D possibly matching TRBD1 (6 bases). The germline CDR1 and CDR2 sequences are SGHRS and YFSETQ. The CDR3 runs 15 residues. V was pared by 4 bases and J by 2 bases, with 12 bases between. DNA of the CDR3: TGCGCCAGCAGCCCCAGGGGAGACACTAATGAAAAACTGTTTTTT. This codes for CASSPRGDTNEKLFF.

The chain is built from TRBV6-5 and TRBJ1-1; D is unresolved. This CDR3 contains 15 residues. Trimming removed 0 bases from V and 3 bases from J, with 11 bases in between. Germline V gene data show CDR1 as MNHEY and CDR2 as SVGAGI. CDR3 sequence: CASSYSVGVDTEAFF. The CDR3 DNA reads as TGTGCCAGCAGTTACTCGGTTGGTGTCGACACTGAAGCTTTCTTT.

The CDR3, as DNA: TGCGCCAGCAGCTTGTGGTGGCAGACGGGAAACACTGAAGCTTTCTTT. Translation gives CASSLWWQTGNTEAFF. The J gene is TRBJ1-1, the V gene TRBV5-1, with D unresolved. This CDR3 is 16 amino acids long. Trimming removed 1 base at V and 2 bases at J, with 15 bases between. Germline CDR1 SGHRS, CDR2 YFSETQ. The entire variable domain, with the rest obtained from reference TRBV5-1 and TRBJ1-1, is as follows: KAGVTQTPRYLIKTRGQQVTLSCSPISGHRSVSWYQQTPGQGLQFLFEYFSETQRNKGNFPGRFSGRQFSNSRSEMNVSTLELGDSALYLCASSLWWQTGNTEAFFGQGTRLTVV.

V usage is TRBV2 and J usage is TRBJ2-1; 9 bases map to TRBD2. The CDR3 runs to 15 residues. Germline CDR1 SNHLY, CDR2 FYNNEI. Trimming at V came to 10 bases and at J to 1 base, leaving 8 bases not matched to a gene. The CDR3 region has the DNA TGTGCCATTTCTAAGCGGGGGGCATCCTACAATGAGCAGTTCTTC. Translating gives CAISKRGASYNEQFF.

DNA of the CDR3: TGCGCCAGCAGCCTCAGAAGTATAGGTGGGCAGGGGGGAGAGACCCAGTACTTC. Its translation is CASSLRSIGGQGGETQYF. The V call is TRBV4-1, the J call TRBJ2-5; TRBD1 might be the D (7 bases). The CDR3 is 18 residues long. Germline CDR1 is MGHRA and CDR2 is YSYEKL. The V end lost 4 bases, the J end lost 4 bases, and 25 bases lay between the germline ends.

The CDR3 loop reads CSVVGVYQETQYF. CDR3 bases: TGCAGCGTTGTTGGGGTATACCAAGAGACCCAGTACTTC. The chain is built from TRBV29-1 and TRBJ2-5, with D uncertain. Germline CDR1 SQVTM, CDR2 ANQGSEA. Trimming pared 4 bases from V and 0 bases from J, leaving 9 bases between. This CDR3 is 13 amino acids long.

V usage is TRBV7-9 and J usage is TRBJ1-5; weak D call: TRBD1 (6 bases). The V and J ends lost 2 bases and 3 bases respectively, with 14 bases between them. The CDR3 has 16 amino acids. Germline V gives CDR1 SEHNR, CDR2 FQNEAQ (reference sequence). This CDR3 reads CASSLSYGGDNQPQHF. CDR3 nucleotide sequence: TGTGCCAGCAGCTTATCATATGGGGGCGACAATCAGCCCCAGCATTTT.

In this sample, this clone turned up a few times. CDR3 region: CSVGPDIQETQYF. The DNA of the CDR3 is TGCAGCGTTGGACCAGACATTCAAGAGACCCAGTACTTC. The chain recombines TRBV29-1 with TRBJ2-5; D is unclear. The V gene's germline CDR1 is SQVTM and CDR2 ANQGSEA. Trimming took 4 bases from V and 2 from J, leaving 11 bases between them. The length of the CDR3 is 13 residues.

The chain uses TRBV12-5 and TRBJ2-1; TRBD2 aligns across 15 bases. Trimming cost V 2 bases and J 6 bases; bases outside gene matches: 8. Germline V gives CDR1 LGHNT, CDR2 FRNRAP. The CDR3 length is 18 residues. In DNA form, the CDR3 reads TGTGCTAGTGGTTTGACCTCCGGACTAGCGGGAGGGGGCAATGAGCAGTTCTTC. Protein product: CASGLTSGLAGGGNEQFF.

A note on this clone: Additional DNA sequences in this sample encode the identical CDR3. The chain employs TRBV29-1 and TRBJ2-7, with D possibly TRBD2 on 5 matching bases. Germline V gene data show CDR1 as SQVTM and CDR2 as ANQGSEA. Trimming shortened V by 6 bases and J by 3 bases, and 12 bases separated the two germline ends. The CDR3 consists of 12 residues. CDR3 in DNA: TGCAGCGTCCGGGGTGGGAGCTACGAGCAGTACTTC. Its protein product is CSVRGGSYEQYF.

The J gene is TRBJ2-7, the V gene TRBV9; D remains ambiguous. Germline CDR1 is SGDLS and CDR2 is YYNGEE. The V end was cut by 3 bases, the J end by 2 bases, with 12 bases between. This CDR3 is 14 amino acids long. CDR3 sequence (DNA): TGTGCCAGCAGCGGTGGGCCAATTCCCTACGAGCAGTACTTC. This sequence encodes CASSGGPIPYEQYF.

V is TRBV13 and J is TRBJ2-3; 8 bases map to TRBD2. The length of the CDR3 is 16 residues. Germline V gene sequence: CDR1 PRHDT, CDR2 FYEKMQ (reference sequence). V shed 0 bases and J 4 bases; nucleotides not matched to a gene: 6. The DNA of the CDR3 is TGTGCCAGCAGCTTAGGCTCCGGGAGGGGCGCAGATACGCAGTATTTT. Translation gives CASSLGSGRGADTQYF. The entire variable domain, with the rest obtained from reference TRBV13 and TRBJ2-3, is as follows: AAGVIQSPRHLIKEKRETATLKCYPIPRHDTVYWYQQGPGQDPQFLISFYEKMQSDKGSIPDRFSAQQFSDYHSELNMSSLELGDSALYFCASSLGSGRGADTQYFGPGTRLTVL.

This chain uses TRBV10-1 with TRBJ2-1; 9 nucleotides line up with TRBD2. This CDR3 is 17 amino acids long. V shed 9 bases, J shed 5 bases, and the junction held 17 bases outside the gene matches. Germline V lookup: CDR1 WNHNN, CDR2 SYGVQD (reference sequence). The CDR3 spells CARFPRASGTWHNEQFF. The CDR3 DNA reads TGCGCCAGGTTCCCCAGGGCTAGCGGGACTTGGCACAATGAGCAGTTCTTC.

This chain connects TRBV9 to TRBJ1-3; D remains ambiguous. There are 14 residues in the CDR3. V lost 4 bases and J lost 3, with 11 bases in between. The germline gives CDR1 SGDLS, CDR2 YYNGEE. CDR3 in amino acids: CASSPRSSGNTIYF. The CDR3 bases are TGTGCCAGCAGCCCCCGATCGAGTGGAAACACCATATATTTT.

The sample holds one count of this clone. The chain employs TRBV5-4 and TRBJ2-3, with D possibly being TRBD1 or TRBD2 (6 bases each). The CDR3 extends over 14 amino acids. Trimming took 7 bases from V and 6 from J, leaving 18 bases between them. Germline loops: CDR1 SGHNT, CDR2 YYREEE (reference sequence). In DNA form, the CDR3 reads TGTGCCAGCCTGGAGGGGGGCCCCGGGGATACGCAGTATTTT. Protein sequence: CASLEGGPGDTQYF. Filled out from reference TRBV5-4 and TRBJ2-3, the complete variable domain reads ETGVTQSPTHLIKTRGQQVTLRCSSQSGHNTVSWYQQALGQGPQFIFQYYREEENGRGNFPPRFSGLQFPNYSSELNVNALELDDSALYLCASLEGGPGDTQYFGPGTRLTVL.